The 8 T cell receptor beta chains below come from one sample, sequenced in a study of blood T cell repertoires in COVID-19. Measured with immunoSEQ multiplex PCR; TCRdb has only the in-frame clones, and not every one. This table holds around 200,000 clones, around 80% found once. Sequences were obtained from peripheral blood. These receptors came from a woman aged 40 to 50 with COVID-19, enrolled during active disease.

V gene TRBV27 combines with J gene TRBJ2-3; 7 nucleotides match TRBD2. This CDR3 spans 15 amino acids. The ends lost 5 bases at V and 0 bases at J; junction bases unmatched: 5. Germline V gene data show CDR1 as MNHEY and CDR2 as SMNVEV (reference sequence). The CDR3, as DNA: TGTGCCAGCAGTCAGCCAGCGGGGAGCACAGATACGCAGTATTTT. Its translation: CASSQPAGSTDTQYF.

This clone was recorded only once. The rearrangement uses TRBV6-2 or TRBV6-3 and TRBJ2-1, with a possible D match to TRBD2 (5 bases). CDR1 and CDR2 from the germline V gene are MNHEY and SVGEGT. CDR3 length equals 16 residues. The V and J ends lost 4 bases and 2 bases respectively, with 15 bases between them. CDR3 bases: TGTGCCAGCAGTTTCCGGGCCCGGAGGCCCTACAATGAGCAGTTCTTC. Translation gives CASSFRARRPYNEQFF.

To note about this clone: Other nucleotide sequences from this sample produce the same CDR3. The V call is TRBV28, the J call TRBJ2-5, with unresolved D. Per germline, CDR1 MDHEN and CDR2 SYDVKM. This CDR3 contains 11 residues. The V gene lost 5 bases and the J gene lost 3 bases, with 4 bases spanning the gap. The CDR3, as DNA: TGTGCCAGCAGTCTTGAAGAGACCCAGTACTTC. Amino acid sequence: CASSLEETQYF.

The CDR3 DNA reads TGTGCCAGCAGCCCAACTAGCGGAAGCACAGATACGCAGTATTTT. Translation gives CASSPTSGSTDTQYF. This chain connects TRBV7-2 to TRBJ2-3, with 8 bases lining up with TRBD2. Germline CDR1 is SGHTA and CDR2 is FQGNSA. V lost 5 bases, J lost 0 bases, and 4 bases stayed unmatched. The CDR3 has 15 amino acids.

V is TRBV3-1 (or the pseudogene TRBV3-2) and J is TRBJ1-1; weak D call: TRBD1 (6 bases). CDR3 size: 14 residues. Germline V CDR1 and CDR2: LGHDT, YNNKEL (reference sequence). V was clipped by 4 bases and J by 0 bases, with 9 bases between them. The CDR3 DNA follows: TGTGCCAGCAGCCGGGACACATTGAACACTGAAGCTTTCTTT. Its translation: CASSRDTLNTEAFF.

This clone was recorded only once. V gene TRBV6-1 combines with J gene TRBJ2-5; tentative D call: TRBD1 (6 bases). Germline CDR1 MNHNS, CDR2 SASEGT. The CDR3 consists of 16 residues. The ends were cut back, 4 bases at V and 7 bases at J, with 22 bases in the middle. The CDR3 spells CASSAGVGGAVATQYF. The CDR3 region has the DNA TGTGCCAGCAGTGCCGGGGTAGGGGGAGCGGTCGCGACCCAGTACTTC.

This rearrangement joins TRBV6-5 to TRBJ1-4; no clear D gene. There are 16 residues in the CDR3. Between the trimmed V and J ends, which lost 0 bases and 7 bases, there was a span of 15 bases. Germline V gives CDR1 MNHEY, CDR2 SVGAGI. CDR3 in amino acids: CASSYSRPGFGEKLFF. CDR3 sequence (DNA): TGTGCCAGCAGTTACTCTCGACCCGGGTTCGGTGAAAAACTGTTTTTT.

This chain joins TRBV4-1 and TRBJ1-2; D may be TRBD1 (6 bases). The V end lost 1 base, the J end lost 5 bases, and 14 bases lay between the germline ends. This CDR3 has 15 amino acids. The germline V gene has CDR1 MGHRA and CDR2 YSYEKL. The CDR3 region is CASSQVGGQRYGYTF. As DNA, the CDR3 is TGCGCCAGCAGCCAAGTCGGAGGACAGCGATATGGCTACACCTTC.